The entry that follows covers one T cell receptor beta chain sequence. Only in-frame clones appear in the TCRdb table, and some are missing; sequencing was by immunoSEQ multiplex PCR. The table lists some 340,000 clones, 85% of them singletons. The entry originates in a study of blood T cell repertoires in COVID-19. Unmatched junction bases numbered 10, after V lost 5 bases and J lost 2 bases. The CDR3 is 16 amino acids. Germline V gene data show CDR1 as KGHSH and CDR2 as LQKENI. The TCR sequence derives from a young woman with acute or convalescent COVID-19. This rearrangement joins TRBV18 to TRBJ2-7; 9 positions agree with TRBD2. Sequencing input: peripheral blood. The CDR3 bases are TGTGCCAGCTCATCTCAGACTAGCGGACTTCCCTACGAGCAGTACTTC. Translated: CASSSQTSGLPYEQYF.